This paragraph reports one T cell receptor beta chain. Produced via immunoSEQ multiplex PCR; TCRdb's table is partial and in-frame only. The data hold fewer than 400,000 clones, with 90% observed a single time. V was shortened by 1 base and J by 4 bases, with 16 bases between the two germline ends. The CDR3 length is 16 residues. Per the germline V gene, CDR1 is SGHTA and CDR2 is FQGNSA. This entry is derived from a study of Ad26.COV2.S vaccination and SARS-CoV-2 variants. Overall study context: Sample donor was a member of the COV1001 Ad26.COV2.S trial arm.

This sample's treatment: approximately 18 received Ad26.COV2.S at low or high dose, single or two shots; roughly five received placebo; per-sample allocation not given. The samples date from day 63 after the first vaccine or placebo injection. The source was peripheral blood, collected in a trial of Ad26.COV2.S vaccine versus placebo. The TCR sequence derives from a person between 18 and 59 years old who received the Ad26.COV2.S COVID-19 vaccine or a placebo. The genes are TRBV7-2 and TRBJ2-5; the D gene is possibly TRBD2 (7 bases). CDR3: CASSLGGGGDVETQYF. As DNA, the CDR3 is TGTGCCAGCAGCTTAGGTGGCGGGGGCGATGTAGAGACCCAGTACTTC.